The T cell receptor beta chain described here comes from a study of blood T cell repertoires in COVID-19. Across the whole study: Samples taken during acute and convalescent COVID-19 were collected in the United States, Italy and Spain. The cDNA or gDNA used as material had been derived from T cells, B-cell-depleted T cells, or PBMCs.

In the original analysis: Amplification of reference gene primers provided the estimated nucleated cell counts. TCRdb's copy holds only in-frame clones and misses some; the assay was immunoSEQ multiplex PCR. V and J calls and clone size come straight from that table; D and trimming were deduced from the DNA. The top ten clones hold about 2.5% of a sample with about 220,000 clones, under 90% of them seen once. Germline loops: CDR1 KGHSH, CDR2 LQKENI. This CDR3 contains 15 residues. Germline trimming cut 4 bases from V and 8 bases from J; bases unmatched to any gene: 9. The TCR sequence derives from a woman aged 40 to 50 with active or convalescent COVID-19. The sample consisted of peripheral blood. The J gene is TRBJ2-1, the V gene TRBV18, with 9 positions matching TRBD2. CDR3 region: CASSRPGLALHEQFF. In DNA form, the CDR3 reads TGTGCCAGCTCACGGCCGGGACTAGCCCTGCATGAGCAGTTCTTC.